Each of the 26 T cell receptor beta chains below was sequenced from the same sample in a study of shared clonotypes between healthy human individuals. Using immunoSEQ multiplex PCR, the repertoire was profiled, and TCRdb retains in-frame clones only, with some absent. This sample yields over a million clones, of which just under 99% are seen a single time; approximately 0.4% belongs to the top ten. What was sequenced was naive CD4+ T cells sorted from blood. As for subset: CD45RA+ positively selected. The source of these receptors is a man under 40 in good health.

The DNA for the CDR3 is TGTGCCAGCAGCTTAACTGACCGATCTAACTATGGCTACACCTTC. Its translation is CASSLTDRSNYGYTF. The rearrangement links TRBV7-8 to TRBJ1-2, with D unclear. This CDR3 is built from 15 residues. CDR1 is SGHVS, CDR2 FQNEAQ, per germline. The ends were cut back, 2 bases at V and 0 bases at J, with 10 bases in the middle.

This sequence joins TRBV18 and TRBJ2-1; TRBD1 might be the D (7 bases). Trimming removed 3 bases at V and 4 bases at J, with 34 bases between. There are 22 residues in the CDR3. Germline V gives CDR1 KGHSH, CDR2 LQKENI. CDR3 sequence reads: CASSPPRGGSGQVGGLYNEQFF. CDR3 coding DNA: TGTGCCAGCTCACCCCCCCGTGGGGGGTCTGGACAGGTGGGAGGACTTTACAATGAGCAGTTCTTC.

This rearrangement joins TRBV5-1 to TRBJ2-6; 7 bases are shared with TRBD1. With V trimmed by 3 bases and J by 0 bases, 6 bases remained unmatched. Per germline, CDR1 SGHRS and CDR2 YFSETQ. This CDR3 comprises 17 residues. Written as DNA, the CDR3 is TGCGCCAGCAGCTCGAGGACAGGAACCTCTGGGGCCAACGTCCTGACTTTC. Its protein is CASSSRTGTSGANVLTF.

The chain carries TRBV5-1 and TRBJ2-7; 9 bases match TRBD2. This CDR3 contains 16 residues. The J segment lost 3 bases and the V segment lost 0 bases, leaving 7 bases of the junction unmatched. In germline, CDR1 is SGHRS, CDR2 YFSETQ. The CDR3 sequence is CASSLVAGDFGYEQYF. In DNA form, the CDR3 reads TGCGCCAGCAGCTTGGTAGCGGGAGATTTCGGCTACGAGCAGTACTTC.

The chain is built from TRBV5-1 and TRBJ2-3; the match to TRBD1 covers 9 bases. Per germline, CDR1 SGHRS and CDR2 YFSETQ. This CDR3 region has 16 residues. J lost 2 bases, V lost 3 bases, and 7 bases had no gene match. The CDR3 DNA follows: TGCGCCAGCAGCTCAAACCGGGACAGGGCCACAGATACGCAGTATTTT. It encodes CASSSNRDRATDTQYF.

About this clone: The sample holds other DNA sequences that translate to the same CDR3. The rearrangement links TRBV19 to TRBJ1-5; D unresolved. The V gene's germline CDR1 is LNHDA and CDR2 SQIVND (reference sequence). The CDR3 sequence is 15 residues long. V dropped 3 bases and J dropped 0 bases, with 9 bases sitting between them. CDR3 nucleotide sequence: TGTGCCAGTAGTATTAGGGCCTATAGCAATCAGCCCCAGCATTTT. Translated: CASSIRAYSNQPQHF.

In the case of this clone: Other nucleotide sequences in the sample specify the same CDR3. The chain combines TRBV9 with TRBJ1-5; 8 bases align to TRBD1. CDR1 is SGDLS, CDR2 YYNGEE, per germline. CDR3 length: 14 residues. V shed 3 bases, J shed 2 bases, and the junction held 1 base outside the gene matches. Written as DNA, the CDR3 is TGTGCCAGCAGCGCGACAGGGGGCAATCAGCCCCAGCATTTT. Encoded protein: CASSATGGNQPQHF.

This clone was seen just once. The chain combines TRBV29-1 with TRBJ2-7, with 8 bases that match TRBD1. Looked up from germline, CDR1 is SQVTM and CDR2 is ANQGSEA. The trim removed 7 bases at V and 3 bases at J, leaving 8 bases unmatched. The CDR3 sequence is 13 residues long. The CDR3 region is CSERQGWDYEQYF. In nucleotides, the CDR3 is TGCAGCGAACGACAGGGGTGGGACTACGAGCAGTACTTC.

V is TRBV19 and J is TRBJ2-7, with TRBD1 identical over 7 bases. This CDR3 comprises 13 residues. V dropped 4 bases and J dropped 3; count of bases not matched to a gene: 3. Germline CDR1 is LNHDA and CDR2 is SQIVND (reference sequence). CDR3 sequence reads: CASSTTGNYEQYF. The CDR3, as DNA: TGTGCCAGTAGTACGACAGGGAACTACGAGCAGTACTTC.

The sample holds one count of this clone. This chain joins TRBV11-2 and TRBJ1-2, with TRBD1 matching 7 bases. The CDR3 is made up of 15 amino acids. CDR1 is SGHAT, CDR2 FQNNGV, per germline. Trimming took 5 bases from V and 6 from J; bases not matched to a gene: 12. CDR3 sequence (DNA): TGTGCCAGCAGCCCCAGGACAGGCAGGGGCCATGGCTACACCTTC. It translates to CASSPRTGRGHGYTF.

V is TRBV28 and J is TRBJ1-4; TRBD1 aligns across 8 bases. The V segment lost 6 bases and the J segment 3 bases; nucleotides outside the gene matches: 3. Germline CDR1 MDHEN, CDR2 SYDVKM. This CDR3 has 14 amino acids. CDR3 DNA sequence: TGTGCCAGCAGCTCGGGACAGGCTAATGAAAAACTGTTTTTT. Amino acids: CASSSGQANEKLFF.

The genes are TRBV7-6 and TRBJ2-7; D is uncertain. Trimming took 5 bases from V and 1 from J, leaving 18 bases between them. The germline V gene encodes CDR1 SGHVS and CDR2 FNYEAQ. CDR3 length equals 16 residues. The CDR3 sequence: CASSQRMGRDSYEQYF. The CDR3 DNA sequence: TGTGCCAGCAGCCAGAGAATGGGCCGTGATTCCTACGAGCAGTACTTC.

The rearrangement joins TRBV5-1 to TRBJ2-1, with 11 bases lining up with TRBD2. CDR3 size: 15 residues. Germline-derived CDR1 and CDR2 are SGHRS and YFSETQ. Trimming cost V 7 bases and J 4 bases; bases outside gene matches: 7. The CDR3 loop is CASQRLAGTYNEQFF. Written as DNA, the CDR3 is TGCGCCAGCCAGCGACTAGCGGGAACTTACAATGAGCAGTTCTTC.

V usage is TRBV28 and J usage is TRBJ2-2, with 9 bases fitting TRBD1. Per germline, CDR1 MDHEN and CDR2 SYDVKM. The CDR3 has 15 residues. With 3 bases clipped from V and 8 bases from J, the junction kept 7 bases outside the gene matches. DNA for the CDR3: TGTGCCAGCAGTTTCCGGGACAGGGATGCGGGGGAGCTGTTTTTT. Protein: CASSFRDRDAGELFF.

This chain uses TRBV5-4 with TRBJ2-1; 7 bases are shared with TRBD1. The germline gives CDR1 SGHNT, CDR2 YYREEE (reference sequence). The CDR3 is 15 residues long. V trimming: 3 bases; J trimming: 2 bases; junction bases outside the gene matches: 5. This chain's CDR3 is CASSSTGDAYNEQFF. CDR3 coding DNA: TGTGCCAGCAGCTCCACAGGGGATGCCTACAATGAGCAGTTCTTC.

The chain is built from TRBV5-4 and TRBJ1-3, with D uncertain. This CDR3 contains 12 residues. CDR1 and CDR2 from the germline V gene are SGHNT and YYREEE (reference sequence). Trimming pared 4 bases from V and 6 bases from J, leaving 8 bases between. CDR3 bases: TGTGCCAGCAGCATCAATGAAAACACCATATATTTT. Protein sequence: CASSINENTIYF. The whole variable domain, filled in from reference TRBV5-4 and TRBJ1-3, reads ETGVTQSPTHLIKTRGQQVTLRCSSQSGHNTVSWYQQALGQGPQFIFQYYREEENGRGNFPPRFSGLQFPNYSSELNVNALELDDSALYLCASSINENTIYFGEGSWLTVV.

A word on this clone: Different DNA sequences within this sample yield the same CDR3. The chain uses TRBV28 and TRBJ2-7; D uncertain. The V gene's germline CDR1 is MDHEN and CDR2 SYDVKM. The CDR3 runs to 12 residues. Trimming pared 3 bases from V and 3 bases from J, leaving 6 bases between. CDR3 sequence (DNA): TGTGCCAGCAGTTTTCCCAACTACGAGCAGTACTTC. Translation gives CASSFPNYEQYF.

This clone has only one observation. This chain links TRBV7-3 with TRBJ2-7; 9 nucleotides line up with TRBD1. CDR1 is SGHTA, CDR2 FQGTGA, per germline. CDR3 length: 13 amino acids. The J segment lost 5 bases and the V segment lost 5 bases, leaving 4 bases of the junction unmatched. The CDR3 region has the DNA TGTGCCAGCAGCACCGGGACAGGGAACGAGCAGTACTTC. Translation gives CASSTGTGNEQYF.

The chain links TRBV18 to TRBJ1-2; D gene ambiguous. The CDR3 is 13 residues long. Germline CDR1 is KGHSH and CDR2 is LQKENI. Trimming left V 0 bases short and J 7 bases short, with 9 bases between. Here the CDR3 DNA reads TGTGCCAGCTCACCACCGGTGATGAGTGGCTACACCTTC. Its protein product is CASSPPVMSGYTF.

The chain has TRBV7-2 and TRBJ2-7; 8 nucleotides align to TRBD2. The V gene end was trimmed by 10 bases and the J gene end by 4 bases; junction bases not matched to a gene: 12. Germline CDR1 SGHTA, CDR2 FQGNSA. The CDR3 runs 14 residues. DNA of the CDR3: TGTGCCACCCAGCTTAAAGCGGGAGATTACGAGCAGTACTTC. Its translation: CATQLKAGDYEQYF.

Notes on this clone: In the same sample, other DNA sequences code for this CDR3. The V gene is TRBV19, the J gene TRBJ2-7; 10 positions agree with TRBD2. The CDR3 contains 14 residues. Germline V gives CDR1 LNHDA, CDR2 SQIVND (reference sequence). V lost 4 bases and J lost 1; bases outside the gene matches: 1. The CDR3 DNA sequence: TGTGCCAGTAGTACAGCGGGAGGGTCCTACGAGCAGTACTTC. This encodes CASSTAGGSYEQYF.

This chain links TRBV10-3 with TRBJ2-2, with TRBD2 matching over 7 bases. Trimming cost V 11 bases and J 7 bases; bases outside gene matches: 7. There are 12 residues in the CDR3. In germline, CDR1 is ENHRY, CDR2 SYGVKD. CDR3 loop: CASRLAYGELFF. In DNA form, the CDR3 reads TGTGCCTCCCGACTAGCCTACGGGGAGCTGTTTTTT.

The chain employs TRBV2 and TRBJ1-5; tentative D call: TRBD1 (5 bases). The CDR3 loop spans 13 amino acids. The germline V gene has CDR1 SNHLY and CDR2 FYNNEI. Trimming shortened V by 7 bases and J by 5 bases, and 12 bases separated the two germline ends. CDR3 coding DNA: TGTGCCAGCACGGGGGACCCCGATCAGCCCCAGCATTTT. Amino acid sequence: CASTGDPDQPQHF.

The chain is built from TRBV6-4 and TRBJ1-3; D remains unclear. The germline V gene has CDR1 MRHNA and CDR2 SNTAGT. This CDR3 is built from 14 residues. Trimming left V 8 bases short and J 4 bases short, with 15 bases between. The CDR3 region is CASLMGSRGNTIYF. CDR3 in DNA: TGTGCCAGCCTGATGGGGTCGCGAGGAAACACCATATATTTT.

V usage is TRBV25-1 and J usage is TRBJ2-2; no definite D call. The CDR3 is 14 amino acids. V was clipped by 4 bases and J by 2 bases, with 8 bases between them. Germline loops: CDR1 MGHDK, CDR2 SYGVNS. The CDR3 sequence: CASSAPANTGELFF. The DNA for the CDR3 is TGTGCCAGCAGTGCCCCCGCTAACACCGGGGAGCTGTTTTTT.

The chain employs TRBV5-1 and TRBJ2-7; TRBD2 matches at 8 bases. Germline loops: CDR1 SGHRS, CDR2 YFSETQ. CDR3 size: 17 residues. V gave up 4 bases and J gave up 2 bases; unmatched junction bases: 14. The CDR3 sequence is CASSLGPGTRIPYEQYF. DNA of the CDR3: TGCGCCAGCAGCCTGGGACCTGGGACTAGGATTCCCTACGAGCAGTACTTC.